The 15 T cell receptor beta chains presented below share a single source sample, sequenced in a study of blood T cell repertoires in COVID-19. Here immunoSEQ multiplex PCR was the method, and the copy in TCRdb shows in-frame clones only, minus some. Here the sample spans under 500,000 clones, more than 80% being singletons. The sequenced material came from PBMCs or T cells enriched from blood (not recorded which). These receptors were obtained from a young man who had recovered from COVID-19.

This clone was detected a few times. This sequence joins TRBV15 and TRBJ1-2, with a tentative D call TRBD1 (5 bases). Trimming cost V 0 bases and J 4 bases, with 12 bases left between them. Germline CDR1 reads LNHNV; CDR2 reads YYDKDF (reference sequence). CDR3 length equals 15 residues. The CDR3 loop is CATSRDLSGGYGYTF. The CDR3 nucleotides read TGTGCCACCAGCAGAGATCTTTCGGGGGGCTATGGCTACACCTTC.

This chain joins TRBV10-1 and TRBJ1-5; D gene ambiguous. The V end lost 4 bases, the J end lost 10 bases, and 5 bases lay between the germline ends. The germline V gene encodes CDR1 WNHNN and CDR2 SYGVQD (reference sequence). CDR3 length equals 10 residues. The CDR3 DNA reads as TGCGCCAGCAGTGTGACACCCCAGCATTTT. Its protein product is CASSVTPQHF.

The table lists this clone with a few counts. This rearrangement joins TRBV6-1 to TRBJ1-2; possibly TRBD1 for D (6 bases). The CDR3 has 16 amino acids. CDR1 and CDR2 from the germline V gene are MNHNS and SASEGT. V was shortened by 0 bases and J by 4 bases, with 15 bases between the two germline ends. The CDR3 DNA reads as TGTGCCAGCAGTGAAGCGCTGGTTTGGGGGCTCTATGGCTACACCTTC. It codes for CASSEALVWGLYGYTF.

The chain has TRBV7-3 and TRBJ1-2; TRBD1 is a possible D gene (6 bases). The CDR3 sequence is 13 residues long. The germline V and J ends were trimmed by 2 bases and 7 bases, with 11 bases remaining between them. Germline CDR1 SGHTA, CDR2 FQGTGA. The DNA of the CDR3 is TGTGCCAGCAGCTTACAACAGGGTGTTGGCTACACCTTC. Translating it yields CASSLQQGVGYTF.

The chain combines TRBV28 with TRBJ1-2; TRBD1 aligns across 8 bases. This CDR3 region has 15 residues. The J segment lost 4 bases and the V segment lost 7 bases, leaving 11 bases of the junction unmatched. The germline CDR1 and CDR2 sequences are MDHEN and SYDVKM. The chain's CDR3 is CASTYQVDRAYGYTF. DNA of the CDR3: TGTGCCAGCACCTACCAGGTGGACAGGGCCTATGGCTACACCTTC.

The CDR3 nucleotides are TGTGCCAGTAGCGCTACGGACAGGGGAAGACAGCCCCAGCATTTT. This encodes CASSATDRGRQPQHF. The chain is built from TRBV19 and TRBJ1-5, with 9 bases fitting TRBD1. The CDR3 covers 15 residues. Germline loops: CDR1 LNHDA, CDR2 SQIVND (reference sequence). The ends lost 6 bases at V and 7 bases at J; junction bases unmatched: 10.

The genes are TRBV7-8 and TRBJ2-5; 13 positions agree with TRBD2. Trimming took 5 bases from V and 4 from J; bases not matched to a gene: 10. CDR1 and CDR2 from the germline V gene are SGHVS and FQNEAQ. This CDR3 is built from 17 residues. The CDR3 DNA sequence: TGTGCCAGCAGCACATTAGGACTAGCGGGAGTGGGAGAGACCCAGTACTTC. Protein: CASSTLGLAGVGETQYF.

This clone was counted between two and nine times. The J gene is TRBJ1-2, the V gene TRBV3-1 (or the pseudogene TRBV3-2); D is perhaps TRBD1 (6 bases). Germline CDR1 LGHDT, CDR2 YNNKEL (reference sequence). The CDR3 is 13 amino acids. V was trimmed by 1 base and J by 3 bases, leaving 6 bases between them. The chain's CDR3 is CASSQGTDYGYTF. The CDR3 bases are TGTGCCAGCAGCCAAGGGACAGACTATGGCTACACCTTC.

This chain joins TRBV7-2 and TRBJ1-5; no clear D. CDR3 length equals 15 residues. Trimming took 1 base from V and 0 from J, leaving 7 bases between them. Germline V gene data show CDR1 as SGHTA and CDR2 as FQGNSA. The CDR3, as DNA: TGTGCCAGCAGCTTAGGTCCGTATAGCAATCAGCCCCAGCATTTT. Protein product: CASSLGPYSNQPQHF.

V is TRBV9 and J is TRBJ1-2, with 7 positions matching TRBD1. This CDR3 spans 14 amino acids. With 3 bases clipped from V and 4 bases from J, the junction kept 6 bases outside the gene matches. Germline V CDR1 and CDR2: SGDLS, YYNGEE. The CDR3 DNA sequence: TGTGCCAGCAGCGGCCGGGACAGAGTCTATGGCTACACCTTC. This encodes CASSGRDRVYGYTF.

V is TRBV5-1 and J is TRBJ1-3; unclear D gene. The CDR3 sequence is 14 residues long. Deletions cut 1 base from V and 8 bases from J, with 13 bases between. Germline CDR1 SGHRS, CDR2 YFSETQ. CDR3 nucleotide sequence: TGCGCCAGCAGCTTGAATAGCCCGAAGGACACCATATATTTT. Protein sequence: CASSLNSPKDTIYF.

The chain links TRBV28 to TRBJ2-7, with D possibly TRBD1 on 6 matching bases. V was cut by 5 bases and J by 3 bases, with 17 bases left in between. This CDR3 is built from 15 residues. Germline values: CDR1 MDHEN, CDR2 SYDVKM. CDR3 DNA sequence: TGTGCCAGCAGTACCCAGGGACACCCAGACTACGAGCAGTACTTC. It yields the protein CASSTQGHPDYEQYF. The whole variable domain, filled in from reference TRBV28 and TRBJ2-7, reads DVKVTQSSRYLVKRTGEKVFLECVQDMDHENMFWYRQDPGLGLRLIYFSYDVKMKEKGDIPEGYSVSREKKERFSLILESASTNQTSMYLCASSTQGHPDYEQYFGPGTRLTVT.

The rearrangement joins TRBV28 to TRBJ1-5; no clear D. The germline CDR1 and CDR2 sequences are MDHEN and SYDVKM. The CDR3 consists of 14 residues. Trimming took 3 bases from V and 1 from J, leaving 7 bases between them. As DNA, the CDR3 is TGTGCCAGCAGTTTTTACCGGAGCAATCAGCCCCAGCATTTT. This translates into CASSFYRSNQPQHF.

The chain has TRBV19 and TRBJ2-7, with a tentative D call TRBD1 (6 bases). The CDR3 is 16 amino acids. Trimming removed 6 bases from V and 0 bases from J, with 18 bases in between. Germline V lookup: CDR1 LNHDA, CDR2 SQIVND (reference sequence). The CDR3 DNA reads as TGTGCCAGTAGCCGTGGGGGCGTTTCGAGCTCCTACGAGCAGTACTTC. Protein: CASSRGGVSSSYEQYF.

The chain uses TRBV27 and TRBJ2-5; possibly TRBD2 for D (7 bases). The germline V gene has CDR1 MNHEY and CDR2 SMNVEV (reference sequence). V gave up 6 bases and J gave up 6 bases, with 23 bases separating them. There are 16 residues in the CDR3. DNA for the CDR3: TGTGCCAGCAGCAATGGCCGTGGGGGGGCTGGAAAGACCCAGTACTTC. The encoded protein is CASSNGRGGAGKTQYF.